The next 24 T cell receptor beta chains were all read from a single sample in a study of T cell responses to AZD1222 COVID-19 vaccine. Profiled with immunoSEQ multiplex PCR; TCRdb holds only in-frame clones, not every one. Of about 150,000 clones in the sample, 88% are singletons; the top ten hold about 15%. The sample consisted of peripheral blood, taken on day 0 of AZD1222 vaccination. The receptors shown here come from an adult in good health.

The chain carries TRBV9 and TRBJ1-3; the match to TRBD1 covers 9 bases. Trimming removed 2 bases from V and 4 bases from J; junction bases left unmatched: 7. This CDR3 comprises 16 residues. Per germline, CDR1 SGDLS and CDR2 YYNGEE. CDR3 sequence reads: CASSVALDRGGNTIYF. In nucleotides, the CDR3 is TGTGCCAGCAGCGTTGCCTTGGACAGGGGAGGAAACACCATATATTTT.

This chain uses TRBV5-4 with TRBJ2-2, with a weak D call TRBD2 (5 bases). Looked up from germline, CDR1 is SGHNT and CDR2 is YYREEE (reference sequence). The germline V and J ends were trimmed by 3 bases and 5 bases, with 14 bases remaining between them. CDR3 length equals 15 residues. DNA for the CDR3: TGTGCCAGCAGCTGGACTGGCGGACGTACCGGGGAGCTGTTTTTT. It specifies CASSWTGGRTGELFF.

The genes are TRBV3-1 (or the pseudogene TRBV3-2) and TRBJ1-2, with unresolved D. V dropped 2 bases and J dropped 8 bases, with 15 bases sitting between them. Per germline, CDR1 LGHDT and CDR2 YNNKEL (reference sequence). The CDR3 has 14 amino acids. The CDR3 loop is CASSQLGDVGGYTF. The DNA for the CDR3 is TGTGCCAGCAGCCAATTGGGAGACGTCGGCGGCTACACCTTC.

This sequence joins TRBV14 and TRBJ2-5; no reliable D call. CDR1 and CDR2 from the germline V gene are SGHDN and FVKESK. V was pared by 4 bases and J by 1 base, with 4 bases between. The CDR3 is 12 residues long. CDR3 in amino acids: CASSRLQETQYF. The DNA of the CDR3 is TGTGCCAGCAGCCGCCTCCAAGAGACCCAGTACTTC.

The chain is built from TRBV9 and TRBJ2-7; TRBD2 matches at 11 bases. Germline V gene sequence: CDR1 SGDLS, CDR2 YYNGEE. The CDR3 runs 14 residues. J gave up 2 bases and V 4 bases, and 2 bases lay outside the gene matches. The CDR3 DNA follows: TGTGCCAGCAGCCTAGCGGGGGGCGCCTACGAGCAGTACTTC. Protein sequence: CASSLAGGAYEQYF.

The chain employs TRBV7-6 and TRBJ1-1, with unresolved D. Germline CDR1 and CDR2: SGHVS and FNYEAQ. The V and J ends lost 1 base and 4 bases respectively, with 16 bases between them. This CDR3 is built from 16 residues. The CDR3 sequence is CASSLGGRGSPTEAFF. The CDR3 DNA reads TGTGCCAGCAGCTTAGGTGGGAGAGGGTCCCCCACTGAAGCTTTCTTT.

This chain uses TRBV7-9 with TRBJ2-5; 9 bases agree with TRBD1. Germline V gene sequence: CDR1 SEHNR, CDR2 FQNEAQ (reference sequence). V dropped 5 bases and J dropped 5; count of bases not matched to a gene: 3. The CDR3 is 13 amino acids. The CDR3 DNA sequence: TGTGCCAGCAGCCGCGACAGGGGGGAGACCCAGTACTTC. This translates into CASSRDRGETQYF.

The CDR3 region is CASSPIGGARNQPQHF. Written as DNA, the CDR3 is TGTGCCAGCAGCCCCATCGGGGGTGCCCGTAATCAGCCCCAGCATTTT. The chain carries TRBV11-2 and TRBJ1-5; tentative D call: TRBD1 (5 bases). The germline gives CDR1 SGHAT, CDR2 FQNNGV. The CDR3 consists of 16 residues. Trimming shortened V by 5 bases and J by 4 bases, and 18 bases separated the two germline ends.

DNA of the CDR3: TGTGCCAGCAGCTTATTTGGGGGTGCTAACTATGGCTACACCTTC. Protein product: CASSLFGGANYGYTF. The V call is TRBV7-9, the J call TRBJ1-2; possible D gene TRBD1, 5 bases. Germline-derived CDR1 and CDR2 are SEHNR and FQNEAQ (reference sequence). The CDR3 has 15 residues. Trimming took off 2 bases at V and 0 bases at J, with 10 bases between the two ends.

The V call is TRBV28, the J call TRBJ2-1; 7 bases are shared with TRBD2. This CDR3 is 16 amino acids long. Germline lookup yields CDR1 MDHEN and CDR2 SYDVKM. Trimming took 5 bases from V and 4 from J; bases not matched to a gene: 11. CDR3 residues: CASSPIPGAGYNEQFF. For the CDR3, the DNA is TGTGCCAGCAGTCCGATCCCGGGAGCGGGGTACAATGAGCAGTTCTTC. The full variable domain, rest sourced from reference TRBV28 and TRBJ2-1, is DVKVTQSSRYLVKRTGEKVFLECVQDMDHENMFWYRQDPGLGLRLIYFSYDVKMKEKGDIPEGYSVSREKKERFSLILESASTNQTSMYLCASSPIPGAGYNEQFFGPGTRLTVL.

The genes are TRBV4-1 and TRBJ2-4; D may be TRBD1 or TRBD2 (5 bases each). The CDR3 runs 14 residues. The ends were cut back, 6 bases at V and 12 bases at J, with 21 bases in the middle. CDR1 is MGHRA, CDR2 YSYEKL, per germline. For the CDR3, the DNA is TGCGCCAGCAGAAGGGGCCTGGGGGTGAAAGCTCAGTACTTC. Its protein product is CASRRGLGVKAQYF.

The chain combines TRBV11-2 with TRBJ2-1, with D tentatively TRBD1 (7 bases). Germline CDR1 SGHAT, CDR2 FQNNGV. The CDR3 runs to 15 residues. V was shortened by 5 bases and J by 0 bases, with 11 bases between the two germline ends. The CDR3 loop is CASSPGGSSYNEQFF. The CDR3 DNA is TGTGCCAGCAGCCCAGGGGGGAGCTCCTACAATGAGCAGTTCTTC.

This clone appeared a single time. The chain links TRBV28 to TRBJ2-2, with D possibly TRBD2 on 6 matching bases. The germline V and J ends were trimmed by 3 bases and 0 bases, with 17 bases remaining between them. The CDR3 contains 18 residues. In germline, CDR1 is MDHEN, CDR2 SYDVKM. CDR3 protein: CASSFVVWRGTNTGELFF. In DNA form, the CDR3 reads TGTGCCAGCAGTTTTGTCGTTTGGCGGGGCACGAACACCGGGGAGCTGTTTTTT.

The V gene is TRBV28, the J gene TRBJ2-6, with D tentatively TRBD2 (5 bases). V was cut by 8 bases and J by 4 bases, with 15 bases left in between. The CDR3 runs 15 residues. Germline V lookup: CDR1 MDHEN, CDR2 SYDVKM. This CDR3 reads CASHLSGSGANVLTF. In DNA form, the CDR3 reads TGTGCCAGCCACTTATCGGGGTCCGGGGCCAACGTCCTGACTTTC.

The chain has TRBV14 and TRBJ1-2; no reliable D call. The germline gives CDR1 SGHDN, CDR2 FVKESK. With 4 bases removed from V and 0 bases from J, the gap between germline ends came to 3 bases. The CDR3 consists of 12 residues. The CDR3 sequence: CASSPANYGYTF. Here the CDR3 DNA reads TGTGCCAGCAGCCCCGCTAACTATGGCTACACCTTC.

The chain links TRBV24-1 to TRBJ2-4, with D hard to call. The V gene lost 5 bases and the J gene lost 0 bases, with 4 bases spanning the gap. Germline lookup yields CDR1 KGHDR and CDR2 SFDVKD. This CDR3 contains 13 residues. For the CDR3, the DNA is TGTGCCACCAGTGCCGGAGCCAAAAACATTCAGTACTTC. Its protein product is CATSAGAKNIQYF.

The chain uses TRBV18 and TRBJ1-4; D might be TRBD1 (5 bases). Trimming left V 4 bases short and J 4 bases short, with 13 bases between. This CDR3 region has 15 residues. Germline CDR1 is KGHSH and CDR2 is LQKENI. The CDR3 DNA reads TGTGCCAGCTCACTCCAGGGAACGAGTAATGAAAAACTGTTTTTT. Encoded protein: CASSLQGTSNEKLFF.

This chain links TRBV27 with TRBJ1-6; TRBD1 agrees at 8 bases. Looked up from germline, CDR1 is MNHEY and CDR2 is SMNVEV (reference sequence). The V gene end was trimmed by 7 bases and the J gene end by 6 bases; junction bases not matched to a gene: 8. This CDR3 is built from 15 residues. The CDR3 spells CASNSRGQVNSPLHF. CDR3 bases: TGTGCCAGCAACTCCAGGGGACAGGTTAATTCACCCCTCCACTTT.

This clone was picked up many times. The rearrangement joins TRBV6-1 to TRBJ2-5, with 12 bases fitting TRBD2. This CDR3 contains 16 residues. The V segment lost 4 bases and the J segment 5 bases; nucleotides outside the gene matches: 8. Per the germline V gene, CDR1 is MNHNS and CDR2 is SASEGT. The CDR3 loop is CASSVMDGTSGETQYF. The CDR3 DNA reads TGTGCCAGCAGTGTGATGGACGGGACTAGCGGGGAGACCCAGTACTTC.

The genes are TRBV11-3 and TRBJ2-1; a weak D match, TRBD1 (7 bases). V dropped 1 base and J dropped 4 bases, with 14 bases sitting between them. The CDR3 is made up of 16 amino acids. Germline assignment: CDR1 SGHNT and CDR2 YENEEA. CDR3 amino acids: CASSLGGDSPYNEQFF. In nucleotides, the CDR3 is TGTGCCAGCAGCTTAGGGGGGGACAGCCCATACAATGAGCAGTTCTTC.

This rearrangement joins TRBV18 to TRBJ2-2, with TRBD1 as a possible D gene (6 bases). The germline gives CDR1 KGHSH, CDR2 LQKENI. The CDR3 loop spans 19 amino acids. V shed 6 bases and J shed 4 bases, with 27 bases lying between them. CDR3 loop: CASSPMNIAPDSATGELFF. The CDR3 DNA follows: TGTGCCAGCTCCCCGATGAACATCGCCCCGGACAGTGCCACCGGGGAGCTGTTTTTT.

The chain is built from TRBV18 and TRBJ2-7, with D possibly called TRBD1 or TRBD2 (5 bases each). The germline V gene encodes CDR1 KGHSH and CDR2 LQKENI. The V gene lost 2 bases and the J gene lost 7 bases, with 15 bases spanning the gap. The CDR3 extends over 14 amino acids. The CDR3 region is CASSPNLDSGEQYF. CDR3 sequence (DNA): TGTGCCAGCTCACCAAATCTGGACTCAGGGGAGCAGTACTTC.

This rearrangement joins TRBV14 to TRBJ1-4; D remains unclear. Germline V CDR1 and CDR2: SGHDN, FVKESK. Trimming took off 0 bases at V and 8 bases at J, with 7 bases between the two ends. The CDR3 totals 13 residues. In nucleotides, the CDR3 is TGTGCCAGCAGCCAAGATCCACCCGAAAAACTGTTTTTT. Its translation: CASSQDPPEKLFF.

V usage is TRBV18 and J usage is TRBJ1-2, with D possibly being TRBD1 (5 bases). Trimming pared 3 bases from V and 6 bases from J, leaving 14 bases between. The germline CDR1 and CDR2 sequences are KGHSH and LQKENI. CDR3 length: 14 residues. The CDR3 region is CASSPGGAGNGYTF. CDR3 nucleotide sequence: TGTGCCAGCTCACCGGGCGGGGCGGGAAATGGCTACACCTTC.